These 5 T cell receptor beta chains share one sample of origin, sequenced in a study of regulatory T cells in long-lasting Graves disease. Investigators prepared the TCR beta libraries by applying iRepertoire HTBI primers and Arm-PCR of CDR3 regions. TCRdb reanalysed the multiplex PCR reads using MiXCR and keeps one entry per CDR3 protein. Here the sample spans around 450,000 distinct CDR3 sequences, about 17% being singletons. Regarding time point: newly diagnosed GD, antithyroid drugs for less than 3 months. The authors made the TCR library using RNA they extracted from PBMCs. The same data also went into a second study, on T cells in Graves' hyperthyroidism and ophthalmopathy.

Sequenced material: peripheral blood mononuclear cells (PBMCs), taken at new diagnosis, from a patient treated with antithyroid drugs. The receptors were gathered from a man aged 40-55 years with Graves disease.

This clonotype was seen at least ten times. This chain joins TRBV28 and TRBJ2-1; D unclear. The CDR3 extends over 14 amino acids. The germline gives CDR1 MDHEN, CDR2 SYDVKM. V was trimmed by 7 bases and J by 5 bases, leaving 15 bases between them. Here the CDR3 reads CASILGGLDNEQFF. DNA for the CDR3: TGTGCCAGCATCCTTGGTGGTCTGGACAATGAGCAGTTCTTC. Based on the CDR3 plus reference TRBV28 and TRBJ2-1, the full variable domain is DVKVTQSSRYLVKRTGEKVFLECVQDMDHENMFWYRQDPGLGLRLIYFSYDVKMKEKGDIPEGYSVSREKKERFSLILESASTNQTSMYLCASILGGLDNEQFFGPGTRLTVL.

The genes are TRBV12-5 and TRBJ2-7; the D gene is possibly TRBD2 (6 bases). Germline V gives CDR1 LGHNT, CDR2 FRNRAP. This CDR3 comprises 19 residues. The V and J ends lost 0 bases and 9 bases respectively, with 30 bases between them. CDR3 bases: TGTGCTAGTGGTTTGGTAAGCCCTTTGCCCGGGACTCGTTCTATGAGGCAGTACTTC. The encoded protein is CASGLVSPLPGTRSMRQYF.

This clonotype was observed a handful of times. A much larger clone lies one base from this, so it may be a read error. The chain joins TRBV5-1 to TRBJ2-1; 8 bases map to TRBD1. The germline V gene encodes CDR1 SGHRS and CDR2 YFSETQ. CDR3 size: 14 residues. The junction had 6 bases not matched to a gene; V was cut back by 5 bases and J by 5 bases. CDR3 nucleotides: TGCGCCAGCAGGGACAGGGCGCCCCACAATGAGCAGTTCTTC. Translated: CASRDRAPHNEQFF. The full variable domain, with the rest looked up from reference TRBV5-1 and TRBJ2-1, is KAGVTQTPRYLIKTRGQQVTLSCSPISGHRSVSWYQQTPGQGLQFLFEYFSETQRNKGNFPGRFSGRQFSNSRSEMNVSTLELGDSALYLCASRDRAPHNEQFFGPGTRLTVL.

The rearrangement joins TRBV20-1 to TRBJ2-3, with no clear D. The CDR3 contains 10 residues. With 6 bases removed from V and 4 bases from J, the gap between germline ends came to 5 bases. CDR1 and CDR2 (germline): DFQATT, SNEGSKA (reference sequence). The CDR3 is CSAAADTQYF. As DNA, the CDR3 is TGCAGTGCCGCGGCAGATACGCAGTATTTT.

Note on this clonotype: This may be a read error: a much more frequent sequence differs by one nucleotide. The rearrangement links TRBV30 to TRBJ1-1; unclear D gene. CDR3 length equals 15 residues. With 2 bases removed from V and 8 bases from J, the gap between germline ends came to 21 bases. Germline loops: CDR1 GTSNPN, CDR2 SVGIG (reference sequence). The CDR3 bases are TGTGCCTGGAGTCCGATCGGATGGGTGGGGTCCGAAGCTTTCTTT. Encoded protein: CAWSPIGWVGSEAFF.